This T cell receptor beta chain was observed in a study of T cells in narcolepsy. Study details: Patients with NT1 or NT2 and healthy control donors were enrolled.

The table came from immunoSEQ multiplex PCR; TCRdb's copy has only in-frame clones and leaves some out. The sample includes roughly 30,000 clones, over 65% of them seen just once. In germline, CDR1 is SGHTA, CDR2 FQGNSA. Between the trimmed V and J ends, which lost 6 bases and 6 bases, there was a span of 15 bases. The CDR3 contains 14 residues. In its sample, this clone was seen a few times. As yet, its antigen is unknown. Findings and caveats of the study: Healthy controls reportedly lacked the autoreactive clonotypes serially found in patients' blood. HCRT-specific and TRIB2-specific autoreactive clonotypes appeared among same-patient CSF and blood CD4+ clonotypes. No autoreactive T cell clone sequences appeared in some memory CD4+ repertoires.

The specimen was memory (CD45RA-) CD4+ T cells from blood. This TCR came from a human donor in good health. V gene TRBV7-2 combines with J gene TRBJ1-3, with D unresolved. DNA for the CDR3: TGTGCCAGCAGGTCGACACTATCTTCAAACACCATATATTTT. Its protein is CASRSTLSSNTIYF.